One sample yielded the 24 T cell receptor beta chains listed below, sequenced in a study of T cells in Graves' hyperthyroidism and ophthalmopathy. Amplified TCR beta CDR3 regions came from RNA transcripts. RT-PCR in the first round (using the HTBI primer set) targeted the TCR CDR3. Via MiXCR, TCRdb re-called the multiplex PCR reads, giving one row per CDR3 protein. Of roughly 700,000 distinct CDR3 sequences in the sample, about 14% are singletons; the top ten hold roughly 10%. Specimen: blood. These receptors were obtained from a woman between 18 and 30 years old with Graves' hyperthyroidism.

As concerns this clonotype: This clone may be a read error of a much larger clone one base away. The CDR3 does not end in the conserved phenylalanine or tryptophan, so this is likely a read error. The genes are TRBV5-1 and TRBJ2-1; perhaps TRBD1 as D (6 bases). The CDR3 sequence is 16 residues long. CDR1 SGHRS and CDR2 YFSETQ come from the germline V gene. The ends were cut back, 0 bases at V and 3 bases at J, with 13 bases in the middle. Written as DNA, the CDR3 is TGCGCCAGCAGCTTGGGACAGGCCGCGATCTACAATGAGCAGTTCCTC. This encodes CASSLGQAAIYNEQFL.

This clonotype was found many times. The chain has TRBV20-1 and TRBJ2-5, with 9 bases that match TRBD1. The CDR3 is 15 amino acids. Trimming removed 6 bases from V and 4 bases from J; junction bases left unmatched: 12. Per germline, CDR1 DFQATT and CDR2 SNEGSKA (reference sequence). CDR3 sequence reads: CSAPPIQGAGETQYF. Here the CDR3 DNA reads TGCAGTGCCCCCCCAATACAGGGGGCGGGAGAGACCCAGTACTTC.

Many counts were recorded for this clonotype. The V gene is TRBV12-5, the J gene TRBJ2-2; 16 bases are a match to TRBD2. CDR1 LGHNT and CDR2 FRNRAP come from the germline V gene. The CDR3 has 19 amino acids. Trimming cost V 2 bases and J 7 bases; bases outside gene matches: 10. The DNA of the CDR3 is TGTGCTAGTGGTTTGACCGGGACTAGCGGGAGGGCCCTCAACGGGGAGCTGTTTTTT. It is translated as CASGLTGTSGRALNGELFF.

V usage is TRBV20-1 and J usage is TRBJ1-5; D gene ambiguous. The CDR3 extends over 14 amino acids. V lost 6 bases and J lost 0, with 12 bases in between. The germline V gene encodes CDR1 DFQATT and CDR2 SNEGSKA (reference sequence). CDR3 residues: CSALPDISNQPQHF. In DNA form, the CDR3 reads TGCAGTGCCCTGCCCGACATTAGCAATCAGCCCCAGCATTTT.

This clonotype was counted many times. The chain has TRBV11-2 and TRBJ2-3, with 7 bases fitting TRBD1. J was trimmed by 0 bases and V by 4 bases; bases with no gene match: 7. Germline-derived CDR1 and CDR2 are SGHAT and FQNNGV. This CDR3 spans 16 amino acids. The CDR3, as DNA: TGTGCCAGCAGCTCCGGCTGGGACAGAAGCACAGATACGCAGTATTTT. It translates to CASSSGWDRSTDTQYF. The entire variable domain, with the rest obtained from reference TRBV11-2 and TRBJ2-3, is as follows: EAGVAQSPRYKIIEKRQSVAFWCNPISGHATLYWYQQILGQGPKLLIQFQNNGVVDDSQLPKDRFSAERLKGVDSTLKIQPAKLEDSAVYLCASSSGWDRSTDTQYFGPGTRLTVL.

Ten or more counts support this clonotype. This sequence joins TRBV9 and TRBJ2-5; the D is unclear. The CDR3 contains 14 residues. CDR1 and CDR2 from the germline V gene are SGDLS and YYNGEE. Trimming cost V 4 bases and J 2 bases, with 12 bases left between them. CDR3: CASSPQLAQETQYF. The CDR3 nucleotides are TGTGCCAGCAGCCCACAGCTGGCGCAAGAGACCCAGTACTTC. The entire variable domain, with the rest obtained from reference TRBV9 and TRBJ2-5, is as follows: DSGVTQTPKHLITATGQRVTLRCSPRSGDLSVYWYQQSLDQGLQFLIQYYNGEERAKGNILERFSAQQFPDLHSELNLSSLELGDSALYFCASSPQLAQETQYFGPGTRLLVL.

This clonotype appeared many times. The chain joins TRBV13 to TRBJ1-1; 8 positions match TRBD1. The CDR3 extends over 16 amino acids. The germline V gene encodes CDR1 PRHDT and CDR2 FYEKMQ (reference sequence). V gave up 1 base and J gave up 2 bases; unmatched junction bases: 6. The CDR3 sequence is CASSLVDRVKNTEAFF. The DNA for the CDR3 is TGTGCCAGCAGCTTAGTGGACAGGGTGAAAAACACTGAAGCTTTCTTT.

This clonotype occurred a few times. This rearrangement joins TRBV7-9 to TRBJ2-3; D perhaps matches TRBD2 (6 bases). Between the trimmed V and J ends, which lost 5 bases and 0 bases, there was a span of 12 bases. Germline V CDR1 and CDR2: SEHNR, FQNEAQ (reference sequence). The CDR3 runs 15 residues. The CDR3: CASSPEGSSTDTQYF. The CDR3 coding sequence is TGTGCCAGCAGCCCGGAGGGGTCTAGCACAGATACGCAGTATTTT.

In its sample, this clonotype was seen many times. The chain recombines TRBV30 with TRBJ2-7; D not certain. V shed 4 bases and J shed 2 bases, with 15 bases lying between them. CDR3 size: 14 residues. Germline CDR1 is GTSNPN and CDR2 is SVGIG (reference sequence). The CDR3 region has the DNA TGTGCCTGGACGGTCCGGCCCCGCACCTACGAGCAGTACTTC. It is translated as CAWTVRPRTYEQYF.

This clonotype was counted many times. The chain employs TRBV7-6 and TRBJ2-3; D call uncertain. Trimming left V 0 bases short and J 5 bases short, with 6 bases between. The CDR3 is 13 residues long. From germline, CDR1 is SGHVS and CDR2 FNYEAQ. This CDR3 reads CASSLAIGDTQYF. The CDR3, as DNA: TGTGCCAGCAGCTTAGCGATTGGAGATACGCAGTATTTT.

The genes are TRBV9 and TRBJ2-3; D gene uncertain. The CDR3 has 14 amino acids. Trimming removed 0 bases from V and 5 bases from J, with 10 bases in between. Germline CDR1 and CDR2: SGDLS and YYNGEE. DNA for the CDR3: TGTGCCAGCAGCGTAGCGTCTAGTGGAGATACGCAGTATTTT. Translated, it gives CASSVASSGDTQYF. Looking up the rest from reference TRBV9 and TRBJ2-3 gives the full variable domain: DSGVTQTPKHLITATGQRVTLRCSPRSGDLSVYWYQQSLDQGLQFLIQYYNGEERAKGNILERFSAQQFPDLHSELNLSSLELGDSALYFCASSVASSGDTQYFGPGTRLTVL.

In this sample, this clonotype turned up many times. This chain uses TRBV11-3 with TRBJ2-1, with 7 bases identical to TRBD1. Germline-derived CDR1 and CDR2 are SGHNT and YENEEA. The length of the CDR3 is 16 residues. Losses at the gene ends were 4 bases for V and 5 bases for J; bases not matched to a gene: 11. This CDR3 is CASSSPPGQTDNEQFF. CDR3 sequence (DNA): TGTGCCAGCAGCTCCCCCCCGGGACAGACCGACAATGAGCAGTTCTTC.

In this sample, this clonotype turned up many times. The chain uses TRBV6-1 and TRBJ2-5, with D hard to call. Trimming shortened V by 7 bases and J by 7 bases, and 22 bases separated the two germline ends. Germline V lookup: CDR1 MNHNS, CDR2 SASEGT. The CDR3 runs 15 residues. CDR3 protein: CASNLGGSLPGTQYF. CDR3 sequence (DNA): TGTGCCAGCAACCTCGGCGGCTCCCTACCAGGGACCCAGTACTTC.

The sample holds many counts of this clonotype. V usage is TRBV2 and J usage is TRBJ2-3; D uncertain. With 7 bases removed from V and 0 bases from J, the gap between germline ends came to 14 bases. The germline gives CDR1 SNHLY, CDR2 FYNNEI. The CDR3 runs 15 residues. The CDR3 nucleotides read TGTGCCAGCATGTTTAGAAGGTCTAGCACAGATACGCAGTATTTT. This codes for CASMFRRSSTDTQYF.

A few counts support this clonotype. This sequence joins TRBV7-9 and TRBJ2-5; 13 bases match TRBD2. Germline loops: CDR1 SEHNR, CDR2 FQNEAQ (reference sequence). Trimming took 2 bases from V and 0 from J; bases not matched to a gene: 12. CDR3 length equals 20 residues. CDR3: CASSLPTSGRSPTDQETQYF. In nucleotides, the CDR3 is TGTGCCAGCAGCTTACCGACTAGCGGGAGGTCACCCACAGACCAAGAGACCCAGTACTTC.

There are a few counts of this clonotype. The V call is TRBV7-8, the J call TRBJ2-7; D not certain. With 2 bases removed from V and 3 bases from J, the gap between germline ends came to 8 bases. Germline CDR1 and CDR2: SGHVS and FQNEAQ. The CDR3 has 13 residues. The CDR3 DNA reads as TGTGCCAGCAGCTTATCAGAGCGCTACGAGCAGTACTTC. Translated, it gives CASSLSERYEQYF.

This clonotype was recorded only once. A much larger clone is a single base away; this may be a read error. The rearrangement joins TRBV20-1 to TRBJ2-2, with 9 positions matching TRBD2. The CDR3 extends over 14 amino acids. Germline CDR1 and CDR2: DFQATT and SNEGSKA (reference sequence). The CDR3 loop is CSALSGRKTGELSF. The CDR3 DNA reads TGCAGTGCTCTCAGCGGGAGGAAAACCGGGGAGCTGTCTTTT.

The chain recombines TRBV5-6 with TRBJ1-1; D ambiguous. The CDR3 totals 16 residues. CDR1 is SGHDT and CDR2 is YYEEEE in the germline V gene. V was clipped by 1 base and J by 6 bases, with 19 bases between them. DNA of the CDR3: TGTGCCAGCAGCTTGTGGTTAGGAGGAATTGCGGCTGAAGCTTTCTTT. Its translation is CASSLWLGGIAAEAFF.

Many counts were recorded for this clonotype. J is TRBJ2-5 and V is TRBV7-2; D is undetermined. The V and J ends lost 4 bases and 5 bases respectively, with 8 bases between them. Germline V CDR1 and CDR2: SGHTA, FQGNSA. This CDR3 has 12 amino acids. CDR3 nucleotides: TGTGCCAGCAGCTACGCGAGGGAGACCCAGTACTTC. This codes for CASSYARETQYF. Full variable domain (outside the CDR3, taken from reference TRBV7-2 and TRBJ2-5): GAGVSQSPSNKVTEKGKDVELRCDPISGHTALYWYRQSLGQGLEFLIYFQGNSAPDKSGLPSDRFSAERTGGSVSTLTIQRTQQEDSAVYLCASSYARETQYFGPGTRLLVL.

The J gene is TRBJ2-7, the V gene TRBV29-1; 8 nucleotides line up with TRBD2. This CDR3 has 12 residues. Germline CDR1 is SQVTM and CDR2 is ANQGSEA. Here the CDR3 reads CSGAGDSYEQYF. DNA of the CDR3: TGCAGTGGAGCGGGAGATTCCTACGAGCAGTACTTC.

The chain carries TRBV24-1 and TRBJ1-2; 11 bases map to TRBD1. CDR1 and CDR2 from the germline V gene are KGHDR and SFDVKD. V lost 7 bases to trimming and J lost 1 base; unmatched junction nucleotides: 7. The CDR3 has 16 residues. DNA of the CDR3: TGTGCCACCAGCCACTCCGGGACAGGGGGTAACTATGGCTACACCTTC. This translates into CATSHSGTGGNYGYTF.

The sample holds a few counts of this clonotype. V gene TRBV18 combines with J gene TRBJ2-7; 10 bases align to TRBD2. This CDR3 region has 15 residues. V lost 3 bases, J lost 5 bases, and 7 bases stayed unmatched. Germline V gene data show CDR1 as KGHSH and CDR2 as LQKENI. The CDR3 loop is CASSPPTSGTNEQYF. The DNA for the CDR3 is TGTGCCAGCTCACCCCCAACTAGCGGGACGAACGAGCAGTACTTC.

The chain is built from TRBV20-1 and TRBJ1-6; D is uncertain. CDR3 length equals 13 residues. With 1 base removed from V and 6 bases from J, the gap between germline ends came to 7 bases. CDR1 and CDR2 (germline): DFQATT, SNEGSKA (reference sequence). The DNA of the CDR3 is TGCAGTGCTAGAGGACCTCTTAATTCACCCCTCCACTTT. It is translated as CSARGPLNSPLHF.

This clonotype was seen repeatedly, ten times or more. V usage is TRBV18 and J usage is TRBJ2-1, with 10 bases matching TRBD2. Germline loops: CDR1 KGHSH, CDR2 LQKENI. Germline trimming cut 3 bases from V and 7 bases from J; bases unmatched to any gene: 6. The CDR3 extends over 15 amino acids. The CDR3 DNA is TGTGCCAGCTCACCCCCAGCGGGAGGGCCGAATGAGCAGTTCTTC. Encoded protein: CASSPPAGGPNEQFF.